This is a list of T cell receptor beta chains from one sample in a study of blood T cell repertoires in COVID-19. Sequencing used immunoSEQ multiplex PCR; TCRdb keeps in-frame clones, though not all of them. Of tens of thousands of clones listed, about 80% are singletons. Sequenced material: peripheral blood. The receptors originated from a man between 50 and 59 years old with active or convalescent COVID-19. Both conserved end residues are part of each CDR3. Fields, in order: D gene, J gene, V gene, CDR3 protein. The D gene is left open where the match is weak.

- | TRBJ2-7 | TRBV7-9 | CASSLGAETAAYEQYF
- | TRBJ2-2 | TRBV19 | CASSIKGSGELFF
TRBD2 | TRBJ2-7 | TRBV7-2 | CASSKTSGLATYEQYF
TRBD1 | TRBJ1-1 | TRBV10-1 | CASSRTGEIGFMNTEAFF
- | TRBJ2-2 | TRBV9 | CASSPSRTGELFF
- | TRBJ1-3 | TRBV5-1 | CASSLGISGNTIYF
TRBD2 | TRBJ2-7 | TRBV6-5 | CASRDASGSSYEQYF
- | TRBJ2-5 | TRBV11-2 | CASSFALGGETQYF
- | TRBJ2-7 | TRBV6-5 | CASEGTGPGEQYF
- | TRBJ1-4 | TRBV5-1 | CASKRAQNEKLFF
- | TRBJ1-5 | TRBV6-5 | CASSYSQGHQPQHF
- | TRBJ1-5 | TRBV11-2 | CASSLEGRWGNQPQHF
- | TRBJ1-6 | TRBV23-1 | CASSQSGSPLHF
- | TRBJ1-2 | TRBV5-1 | CASSLEGGRVDGYTF
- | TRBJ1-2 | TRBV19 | CASNSYNYGYTF
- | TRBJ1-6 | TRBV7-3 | CASSSDGRGYNSPLHF
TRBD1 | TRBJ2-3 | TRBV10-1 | CASRDRGTDTQYF
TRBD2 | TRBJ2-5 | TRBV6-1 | CASSENSGGVPETQYF
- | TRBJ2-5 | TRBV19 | CASSEQQEETQYF
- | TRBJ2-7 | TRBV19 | CASSTTDYEQYF
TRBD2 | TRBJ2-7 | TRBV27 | CASKFSGGPYEQYF
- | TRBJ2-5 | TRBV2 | CASSPSGETQYF
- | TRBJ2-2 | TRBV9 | CASSVAEQTNTGELFF
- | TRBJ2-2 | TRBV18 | CASSQQSSVGGELFF
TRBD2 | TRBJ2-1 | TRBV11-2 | CASSSLASYNEQFF
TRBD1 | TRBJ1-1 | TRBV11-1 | CASSWDRGWDTEAFF
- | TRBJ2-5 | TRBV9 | CASSVEGAGETQYF
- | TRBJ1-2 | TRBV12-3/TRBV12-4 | CASGSGNGYTF
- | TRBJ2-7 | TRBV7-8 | CASSLTLGAGHEQYF
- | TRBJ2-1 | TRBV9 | CASSERLNYNEQFF
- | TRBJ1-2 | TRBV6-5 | CASSPGEGGYTF
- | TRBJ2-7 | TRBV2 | CASSEAAQDGEQYF
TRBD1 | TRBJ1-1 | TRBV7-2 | CASSFGGTGSFAFF
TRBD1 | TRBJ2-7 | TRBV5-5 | CASSFYRDSTYEQYF
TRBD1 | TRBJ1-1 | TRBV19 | CASSIGQGRSTEAFF
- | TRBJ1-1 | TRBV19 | CASNVGVGGAAFF
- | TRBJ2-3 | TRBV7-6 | CASSSLGLTDTQYF
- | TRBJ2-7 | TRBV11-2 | CASSPLANGLHTGQYF
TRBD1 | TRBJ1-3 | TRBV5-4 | CASSSRQGYSGNTIYF
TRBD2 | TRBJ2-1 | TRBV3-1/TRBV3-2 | CASSQEAGARGEQFF
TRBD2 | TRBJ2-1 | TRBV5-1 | CASSLILAGDNEQFF
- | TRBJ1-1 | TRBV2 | CASKESFRNTEAFF
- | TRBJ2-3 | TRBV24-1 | CATSPGVKKTDTQYF
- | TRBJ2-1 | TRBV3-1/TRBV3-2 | CASSHRRVGGTTFNEQFF
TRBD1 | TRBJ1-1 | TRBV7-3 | CASSPSPATGVAEAFF
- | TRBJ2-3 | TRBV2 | CASSELAGPTDTQYF
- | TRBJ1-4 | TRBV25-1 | CASSDGIMGEKLFF
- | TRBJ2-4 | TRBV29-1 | CSVESAGTKNIQYF
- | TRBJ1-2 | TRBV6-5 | CAGAGSANYGYTF
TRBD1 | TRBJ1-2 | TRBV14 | CASSVWTGGASYGYTF
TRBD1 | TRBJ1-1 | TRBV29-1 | CSVVTGRTEAFF
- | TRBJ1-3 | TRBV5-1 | CASQITGTTGNTIYF
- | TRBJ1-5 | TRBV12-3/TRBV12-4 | CASSPLRDQPQHF
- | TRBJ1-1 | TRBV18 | CASSNDGGLTEAFF
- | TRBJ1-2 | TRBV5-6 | CASSYNRYGYTF
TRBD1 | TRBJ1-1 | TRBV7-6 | CASSSAGTGKAFF
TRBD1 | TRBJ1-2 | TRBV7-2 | CASSLAGQGVNYGYTF
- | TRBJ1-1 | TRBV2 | CASSLGGNTEAFF